Each of the 30 T cell receptor beta chains below was sequenced from the same sample in a study of T cells expressing NK-cell markers. TCRdb reprocessed the 5' RACE reads, with one entry per CDR3 protein and no DNA. The sample has under 500,000 distinct CDR3 sequences. Sequencing was done on a sample of blood T cells: a sorted CD56 or NKG2C T cell subset, CD4+ or CD8+ T cells, or bulk PBMC T cells (not recorded which). Receptor source: a woman between 18 and 70 years old in good health.

This chain connects TRBV7-2 to TRBJ2-1; TCRdb's D gene call, TRBD2, goes unchecked for lack of DNA. Per germline, CDR1 SGHTA and CDR2 FQGNSA. This CDR3 is 15 amino acids long. The CDR3 loop is CASSGGSGSYNEQFF.

The chain couples TRBV9 to TRBJ2-1; TCRdb selects TRBD2, and the lack of DNA leaves this call unchecked. The CDR3 has 14 amino acids. Germline loops: CDR1 SGDLS, CDR2 YYNGEE. The CDR3 protein is CASSRAGTYNEQFF. The full variable domain, completed using reference TRBV9 and TRBJ2-1, is DSGVTQTPKHLITATGQRVTLRCSPRSGDLSVYWYQQSLDQGLQFLIQYYNGEERAKGNILERFSAQQFPDLHSELNLSSLELGDSALYFCASSRAGTYNEQFFGPGTRLTVL.

The chain carries TRBV7-8 and TRBJ1-5; TCRdb proposes TRBD1, but this gene call is untestable without DNA. The CDR3 spans 14 residues. The germline V gene has CDR1 SGHVS and CDR2 FQNEAQ. The CDR3: CASTQGGAYQPQHF.

The J gene is TRBJ2-7, the V gene TRBV24-1. Germline V gene lookup returns CDR1 KGHDR and CDR2 SFDVKD. CDR3 size: 15 residues. CDR3: CATSDPRGSWYEQYF.

The chain links TRBV19 to TRBJ1-1; TCRdb gives TRBD1 as the D gene, but with no DNA this cannot be confirmed. This CDR3 is 15 amino acids long. The V gene's germline CDR1 is LNHDA and CDR2 SQIVND (reference sequence). The CDR3 reads CASIMGQGGGTEAFF. Full variable domain (rest looked up from reference TRBV19 and TRBJ1-1): DGGITQSPKYLFRKEGQNVTLSCEQNLNHDAMYWYRQDPGQGLRLIYYSQIVNDFQKGDIAEGYSVSREKKESFPLTVTSAQKNPTAFYLCASIMGQGGGTEAFFGQGTRLTVV.

The chain's CDR3 is CASSLGTLPYEQYF. This rearrangement joins TRBV7-9 to TRBJ2-7. Germline CDR1 SEHNR, CDR2 FQNEAQ (reference sequence). This CDR3 is 14 amino acids long.

V is TRBV5-4 and J is TRBJ2-3; TCRdb reports TRBD1, a call that lacks DNA to check it against. The V gene's germline CDR1 is SGHNT and CDR2 YYREEE (reference sequence). The CDR3 is 16 amino acids. CDR3 region: CASSFAGQGFTDTQYF.

The chain uses TRBV6-5 and TRBJ2-7; as DNA is missing, the TRBD1 call by TCRdb cannot be tested. The CDR3 sequence is 14 residues long. Germline-derived CDR1 and CDR2 are MNHEY and SVGAGI. The CDR3 here is CASSYFRGAYEQYF.

The rearrangement joins TRBV4-3 to TRBJ1-2; TCRdb calls TRBD1, which cannot be checked without DNA. The CDR3 is made up of 14 amino acids. Germline V gives CDR1 LGHNA, CDR2 YSLEER. CDR3 sequence: CASSQEAQGGGYTF.

The chain recombines TRBV20-1 with TRBJ2-7; no DNA is available, so the TRBD1 call from TCRdb remains unchecked. Germline CDR1 reads DFQATT; CDR2 reads SNEGSKA (reference sequence). The CDR3 has 13 amino acids. This CDR3 is CSVPSGEVYEQYF.

V is TRBV20-1 and J is TRBJ2-3; lacking DNA, the TRBD2 call made by TCRdb goes unchecked. The CDR3 loop spans 15 amino acids. Germline V gene lookup returns CDR1 DFQATT and CDR2 SNEGSKA (reference sequence). Here the CDR3 reads CSAPIGSGVTDTQYF.

V is TRBV27 and J is TRBJ2-6. Germline V gives CDR1 MNHEY, CDR2 SMNVEV (reference sequence). CDR3 length: 16 amino acids. The CDR3 is CASSFGIYSGANVLTF.

The chain carries TRBV7-2 and TRBJ1-2; absent DNA, TCRdb's TRBD1 call cannot be checked. The germline gives CDR1 SGHTA, CDR2 FQGNSA. This CDR3 is 14 amino acids long. The CDR3 protein is CASSPTTGSGGYTF.

The chain has TRBV20-1 and TRBJ1-2; the D gene TCRdb calls, TRBD1, cannot be checked with no DNA. Germline loops: CDR1 DFQATT, CDR2 SNEGSKA (reference sequence). The CDR3 spans 14 residues. The CDR3 reads CSARDPGAIGGYTF.

CDR3 protein: CATETGRATNEKLFF. J is TRBJ1-4 and V is TRBV15. Per germline, CDR1 LNHNV and CDR2 YYDKDF (reference sequence). This CDR3 spans 15 amino acids.

This chain connects TRBV6-2 or TRBV6-3 to TRBJ2-3; TCRdb returns TRBD2, unconfirmable since there is no DNA. This CDR3 spans 14 amino acids. Germline V lookup: CDR1 MNHEY, CDR2 SVGEGT. The CDR3: CATSSGTSTDTQYF.

The CDR3 sequence: CASSPGGNRYEQYF. This chain joins TRBV6-1 and TRBJ2-7; TCRdb indicates TRBD1, and absent DNA this call remains unverified. The length of the CDR3 is 14 residues. Germline V gene sequence: CDR1 MNHNS, CDR2 SASEGT.

This rearrangement joins TRBV6-2 or TRBV6-3 to TRBJ1-4; TCRdb's D call of TRBD1 is untestable without DNA. Per the germline V gene, CDR1 is MNHEY and CDR2 is SVGEGT. The CDR3 runs 14 residues. CDR3 sequence: CASSYGQANEKLFF.

The chain joins TRBV20-1 to TRBJ2-6; TCRdb picks TRBD1, but there is no DNA to check that call. The CDR3 extends over 14 amino acids. Germline V CDR1 and CDR2: DFQATT, SNEGSKA (reference sequence). CDR3 sequence reads: CSGLRALGANVLTF.

This chain uses TRBV9 with TRBJ2-3; TCRdb's D call of TRBD2 is untestable without DNA. CDR3 length: 15 amino acids. The germline gives CDR1 SGDLS, CDR2 YYNGEE. The CDR3 is CASRETSGSTDTQYF.

The CDR3 region is CASKKQGNEQFF. J is TRBJ2-1 and V is TRBV7-8; TCRdb returns TRBD1, unconfirmable since there is no DNA. CDR1 is SGHVS, CDR2 FQNEAQ, per germline. This CDR3 is built from 12 residues.

The rearrangement joins TRBV4-3 to TRBJ2-3. This CDR3 comprises 20 residues. Germline CDR1 is LGHNA and CDR2 is YSLEER. The CDR3 reads CASSQVLVASGFKGGDTQYF.

This chain joins TRBV6-1 and TRBJ1-1; TCRdb picks TRBD1, but there is no DNA to check that call. CDR1 is MNHNS, CDR2 SASEGT, per germline. The CDR3 covers 13 residues. The CDR3 loop is CAAGGQPNTEAFF.

This sequence joins TRBV20-1 and TRBJ2-7; TCRdb designates TRBD1, a call that cannot be tested without DNA. The CDR3 contains 13 residues. Germline V gene sequence: CDR1 DFQATT, CDR2 SNEGSKA (reference sequence). The CDR3 sequence is CSAVDIHRGEQYF.

The V gene is TRBV7-2, the J gene TRBJ2-3; TCRdb's D call of TRBD1 is untestable without DNA. CDR3 length equals 14 residues. Germline V gene lookup returns CDR1 SGHTA and CDR2 FQGNSA. CDR3 amino acids: CASSPLLGIGTQYF.

V gene TRBV7-2 combines with J gene TRBJ2-7; the D call of TRBD2 rests on TCRdb alone, since no DNA is present to check it. Germline values: CDR1 SGHTA, CDR2 FQGNSA. This CDR3 has 15 residues. CDR3 amino acids: CASSLGGGTSATQYF.

The chain joins TRBV6-5 to TRBJ2-5. This CDR3 has 14 residues. Per germline, CDR1 MNHEY and CDR2 SVGAGI. CDR3 in amino acids: CASSSGSAMGTQYF.

The V and J genes are TRBV6-1 and TRBJ1-1. This CDR3 is 16 amino acids long. Germline V lookup: CDR1 MNHNS, CDR2 SASEGT. The CDR3 spells CASSSIGVSMNTEAFF.

The CDR3 here is CSASPGTGALYGYTF. The chain carries TRBV20-1 and TRBJ1-2; TCRdb's D call of TRBD1 is untestable without DNA. Germline V lookup: CDR1 DFQATT, CDR2 SNEGSKA (reference sequence). CDR3 length: 15 amino acids.

The V call is TRBV7-2, the J call TRBJ1-5. This CDR3 has 13 amino acids. CDR1 and CDR2 (germline): SGHTA, FQGNSA. The CDR3 loop reads CASSREAREPQHF.